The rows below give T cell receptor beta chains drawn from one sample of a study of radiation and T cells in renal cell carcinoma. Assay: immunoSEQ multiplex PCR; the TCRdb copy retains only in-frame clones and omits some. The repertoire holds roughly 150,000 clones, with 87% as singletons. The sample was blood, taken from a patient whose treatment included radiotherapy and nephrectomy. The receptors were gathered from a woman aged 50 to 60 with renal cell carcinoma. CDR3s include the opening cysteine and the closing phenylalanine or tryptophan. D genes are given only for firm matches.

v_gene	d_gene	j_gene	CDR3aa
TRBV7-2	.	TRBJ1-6	CASSLGGGYNSPLHF
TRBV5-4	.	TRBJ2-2	CASSVTSNTGELFF
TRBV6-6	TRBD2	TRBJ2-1	CASSRTSGGVNEQFF
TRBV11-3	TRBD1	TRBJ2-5	CASSFGQGAEETQYF
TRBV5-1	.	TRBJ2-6	CASSFLASGANVLTF
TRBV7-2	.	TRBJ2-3	CASSSPSLTDTQYF
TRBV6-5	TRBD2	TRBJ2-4	CASTLRVGLEKYF
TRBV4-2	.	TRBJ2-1	CASSQSLGEQFF
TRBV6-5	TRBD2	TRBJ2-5	CASSPVGAGQETQYF
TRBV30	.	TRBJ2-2	CAWRPGRRTTGELFF
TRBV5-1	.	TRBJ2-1	CASSLIPQGGGAGNEQFF
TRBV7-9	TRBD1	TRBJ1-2	CASSLATGLVRYTF
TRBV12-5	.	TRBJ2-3	CASGLDSTVDTQYF
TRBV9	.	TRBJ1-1	CASSVRAGNTEAFF
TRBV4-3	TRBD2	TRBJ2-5	CASSQALRAGGPIRPQETQYF
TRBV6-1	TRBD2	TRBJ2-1	CASSRDYPTDNEQFF
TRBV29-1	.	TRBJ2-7	CSVELSWRSYEQYF
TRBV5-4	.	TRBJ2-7	CASSFPGLSYEQYF
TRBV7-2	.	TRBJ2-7	CASSLSPGVYEQYF
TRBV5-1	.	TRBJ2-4	CASSPLEVVAKNIQYF